The clone carrying this T cell receptor (beta chain) is a singleton in its sample. Its antigen is unidentified. Trimming cost V 4 bases and J 3 bases; bases outside gene matches: 4. The length of the CDR3 is 15 residues. Germline values: CDR1 MGHDK, CDR2 SYGVNS. Sequence data for DNA of cultured CD4+ T cells were generated by the Oncomine TCR Beta short-read assay. The source of extracted genomic DNA was cultured CD4+ T cells. One entry per CDR3 protein results from TCRdb running MiXCR on the PCR reads. The sample consists of some 16,000 distinct CDR3 sequences, around 53% of them appearing once. Treatment: approximately 11-day PBMC culture with coronavirus spike peptide pools or control peptides (ViraFEST assay). Antigen-specific T cell expansion with peptide pools preceded TCR sequencing in the ViraFEST approach. The sample comes from a study of vaccination and CD4 T cells after COVID-19.

The chain couples TRBV25-1 to TRBJ2-3, with 10 bases identical to TRBD2. This receptor was identified in a human donor who had recovered from COVID-19. Sequenced sample: CD4+ T cells from blood, cultured in vitro. The CDR3, as DNA: TGTGCCAGCAGTGCCACTAGCGGGAATACAGATACGCAGTATTTT. Its translation is CASSATSGNTDTQYF.